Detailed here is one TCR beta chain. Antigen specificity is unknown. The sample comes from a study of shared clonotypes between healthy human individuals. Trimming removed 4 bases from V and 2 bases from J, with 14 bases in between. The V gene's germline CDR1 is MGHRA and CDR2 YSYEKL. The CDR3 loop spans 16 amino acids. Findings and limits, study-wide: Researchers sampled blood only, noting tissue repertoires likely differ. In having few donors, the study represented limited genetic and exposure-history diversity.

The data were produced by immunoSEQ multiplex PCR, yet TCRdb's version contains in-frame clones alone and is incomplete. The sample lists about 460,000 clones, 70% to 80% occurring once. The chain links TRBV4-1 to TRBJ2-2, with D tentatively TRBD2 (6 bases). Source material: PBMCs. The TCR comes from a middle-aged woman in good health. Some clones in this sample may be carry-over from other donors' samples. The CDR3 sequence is CASSLNTAGNTGELFF. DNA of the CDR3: TGCGCCAGCAGCCTCAACACTGCGGGAAACACCGGGGAGCTGTTTTTT.